One and the same sample provided the 6 T cell receptor beta chains below, sequenced in a study of T cell repertoires in cytomegalovirus infection. TCRdb re-called the reads with MiXCR, one entry per CDR3 protein. The table records around 330,000 distinct CDR3 sequences, roughly 15% of them present only once. Material for sequencing was PBMCs. The receptors come from a human donor in good health (CMV status not recorded). Some clones in this sample may be carry-over from other donors' samples.

This clonotype appeared many times. The CDR3 DNA sequence: TGTGCCAGCAGCTTAGGCCTCCAGGGCGGCAATGAGCAGTTCTTC. Its protein is CASSLGLQGGNEQFF. This rearrangement joins TRBV7-3 to TRBJ2-1, with D perhaps TRBD1 (5 bases). Deletions cut 2 bases from V and 6 bases from J, with 14 bases between. CDR1 is SGHTA, CDR2 FQGTGA, per germline. This CDR3 has 15 amino acids.

The table lists this clonotype with many counts. Here the CDR3 reads CASSPIQGQGSGNTIYF. In DNA form, the CDR3 reads TGTGCCAGCAGCCCCATCCAAGGACAGGGCTCTGGAAACACCATATATTTT. V gene TRBV7-2 combines with J gene TRBJ1-3, with TRBD1 matching 8 bases. CDR1 is SGHTA, CDR2 FQGNSA, per germline. The CDR3 consists of 17 residues. With V trimmed by 5 bases and J by 0 bases, 9 bases remained unmatched.

At least ten counts were recorded for this clonotype. The J gene is TRBJ1-5, the V gene TRBV2; 8 bases line up with TRBD1. From germline, CDR1 is SNHLY and CDR2 FYNNEI. The CDR3 consists of 17 residues. V shed 6 bases, J shed 1 base, and the junction held 11 bases outside the gene matches. The CDR3 reads CASRGMDREQSNQPQHF. The CDR3 bases are TGTGCCAGCAGGGGTATGGACAGGGAACAGAGCAATCAGCCCCAGCATTTT.

The chain recombines TRBV20-1 with TRBJ1-5; D perhaps matches TRBD1 (5 bases). This CDR3 has 13 amino acids. Trimming took off 7 bases at V and 7 bases at J, with 17 bases between the two ends. The germline gives CDR1 DFQATT, CDR2 SNEGSKA (reference sequence). This chain's CDR3 is CSVGDLYSQPQHF. The CDR3 bases are TGCAGTGTGGGGGACCTCTACTCCCAGCCCCAGCATTTT.

This clonotype has ten or more counts. The rearrangement uses TRBV7-2 and TRBJ1-6; 10 bases line up with TRBD1. The germline CDR1 and CDR2 sequences are SGHTA and FQGNSA. The CDR3 extends over 15 amino acids. Trimming cost V 5 bases and J 8 bases; bases outside gene matches: 6. The CDR3 DNA is TGTGCCAGCAGCCTGGGACAGGGGACGTATTCACCCCTCCACTTT. Protein: CASSLGQGTYSPLHF. Based on the CDR3 plus reference TRBV7-2 and TRBJ1-6, the full variable domain is GAGVSQSPSNKVTEKGKDVELRCDPISGHTALYWYRQSLGQGLEFLIYFQGNSAPDKSGLPSDRFSAERTGGSVSTLTIQRTQQEDSAVYLCASSLGQGTYSPLHFGNGTRLTVT.

This clonotype was recorded many times. The chain employs TRBV11-2 and TRBJ2-6; D unresolved. Germline V gene lookup returns CDR1 SGHAT and CDR2 FQNNGV. CDR3 length equals 15 residues. V lost 5 bases and J 3 bases, leaving 11 bases between the germline ends. CDR3: CASSPGAGGANVLTF. The CDR3 DNA reads as TGTGCCAGCAGCCCCGGCGCTGGTGGGGCCAACGTCCTGACTTTC.